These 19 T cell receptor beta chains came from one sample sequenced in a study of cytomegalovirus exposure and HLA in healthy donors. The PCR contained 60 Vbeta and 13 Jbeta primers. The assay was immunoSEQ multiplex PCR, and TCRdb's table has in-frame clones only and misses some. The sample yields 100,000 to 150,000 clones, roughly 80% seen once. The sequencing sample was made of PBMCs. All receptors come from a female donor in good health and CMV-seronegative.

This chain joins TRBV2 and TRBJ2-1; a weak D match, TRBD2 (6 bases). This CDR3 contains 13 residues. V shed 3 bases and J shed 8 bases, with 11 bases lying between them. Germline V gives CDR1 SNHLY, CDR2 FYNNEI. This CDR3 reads CASSEEGWDEQFF. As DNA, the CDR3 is TGTGCCAGCAGTGAGGAGGGTTGGGATGAGCAGTTCTTC.

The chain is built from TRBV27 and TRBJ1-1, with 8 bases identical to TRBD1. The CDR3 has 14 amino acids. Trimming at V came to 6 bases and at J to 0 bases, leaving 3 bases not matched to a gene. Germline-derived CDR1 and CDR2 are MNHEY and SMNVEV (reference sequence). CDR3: CASSRQGMNTEAFF. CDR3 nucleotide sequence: TGTGCCAGCAGCCGACAGGGGATGAACACTGAAGCTTTCTTT.

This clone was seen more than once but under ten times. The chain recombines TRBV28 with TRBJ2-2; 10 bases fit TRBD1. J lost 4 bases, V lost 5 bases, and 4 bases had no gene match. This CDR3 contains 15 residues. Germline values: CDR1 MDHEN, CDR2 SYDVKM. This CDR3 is CASSPRTGGTGELFF. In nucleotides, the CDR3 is TGTGCCAGCAGTCCGAGGACAGGGGGCACCGGGGAGCTGTTTTTT.

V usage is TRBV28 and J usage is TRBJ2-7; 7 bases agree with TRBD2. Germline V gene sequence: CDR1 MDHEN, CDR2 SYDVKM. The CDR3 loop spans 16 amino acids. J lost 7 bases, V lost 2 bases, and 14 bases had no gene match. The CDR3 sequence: CASSLTRGRGVGEQYF. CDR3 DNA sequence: TGTGCCAGCAGTTTAACCCGCGGGAGAGGGGTCGGGGAGCAGTACTTC.

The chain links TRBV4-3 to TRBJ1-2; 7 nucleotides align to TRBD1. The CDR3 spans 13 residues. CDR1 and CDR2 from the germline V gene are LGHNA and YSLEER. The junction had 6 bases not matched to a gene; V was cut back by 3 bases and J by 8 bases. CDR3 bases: TGCGCCAGCAGCCATGGACAGGCAGGAGGCTACACCTTC. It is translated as CASSHGQAGGYTF.

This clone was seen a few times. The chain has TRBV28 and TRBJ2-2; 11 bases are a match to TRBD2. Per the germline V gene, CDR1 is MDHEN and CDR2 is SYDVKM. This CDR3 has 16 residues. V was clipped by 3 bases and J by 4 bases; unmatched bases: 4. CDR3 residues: CASSFSGRGGTGELFF. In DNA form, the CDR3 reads TGTGCCAGCAGTTTTAGCGGGAGGGGTGGCACCGGGGAGCTGTTTTTT. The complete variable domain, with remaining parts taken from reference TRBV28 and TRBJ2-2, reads DVKVTQSSRYLVKRTGEKVFLECVQDMDHENMFWYRQDPGLGLRLIYFSYDVKMKEKGDIPEGYSVSREKKERFSLILESASTNQTSMYLCASSFSGRGGTGELFFGEGSRLTVL.

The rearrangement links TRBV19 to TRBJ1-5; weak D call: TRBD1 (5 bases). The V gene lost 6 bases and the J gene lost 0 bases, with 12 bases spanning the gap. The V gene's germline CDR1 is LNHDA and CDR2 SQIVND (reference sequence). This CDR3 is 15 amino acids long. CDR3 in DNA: TGTGCCAGTAGGGCAGGGTCATATAGCAATCAGCCCCAGCATTTT. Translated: CASRAGSYSNQPQHF.

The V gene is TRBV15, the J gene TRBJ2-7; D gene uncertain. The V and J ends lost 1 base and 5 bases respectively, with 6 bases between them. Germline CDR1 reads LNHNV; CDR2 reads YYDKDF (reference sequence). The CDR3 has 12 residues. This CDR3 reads CATSRAEDEQYF. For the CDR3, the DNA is TGTGCCACCAGCAGAGCCGAGGACGAGCAGTACTTC.

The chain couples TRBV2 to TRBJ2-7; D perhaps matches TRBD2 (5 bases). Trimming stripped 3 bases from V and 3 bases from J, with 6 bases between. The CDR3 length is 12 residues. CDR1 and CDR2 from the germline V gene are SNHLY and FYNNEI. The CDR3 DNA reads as TGTGCCAGCAGTGATGGAGGCTACGAGCAGTACTTC. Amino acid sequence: CASSDGGYEQYF. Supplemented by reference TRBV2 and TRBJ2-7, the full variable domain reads EPEVTQTPSHQVTQMGQEVILRCVPISNHLYFYWYRQILGQKVEFLVSFYNNEISEKSEIFDDQFSVERPDGSNFTLKIRSTKLEDSAMYFCASSDGGYEQYFGPGTRLTVT.

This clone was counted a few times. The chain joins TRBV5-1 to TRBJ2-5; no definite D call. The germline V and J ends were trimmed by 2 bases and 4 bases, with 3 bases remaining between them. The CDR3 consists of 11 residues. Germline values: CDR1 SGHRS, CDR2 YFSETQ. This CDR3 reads CASSFGETQYF. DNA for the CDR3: TGCGCCAGCAGCTTCGGAGAGACCCAGTACTTC.

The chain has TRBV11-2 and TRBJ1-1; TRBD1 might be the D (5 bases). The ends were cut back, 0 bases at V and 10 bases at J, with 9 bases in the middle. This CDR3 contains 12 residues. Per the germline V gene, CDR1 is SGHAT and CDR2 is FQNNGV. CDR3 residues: CASSLDGAGAFF. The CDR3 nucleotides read TGTGCCAGCAGCTTAGATGGGGCCGGAGCTTTCTTT.

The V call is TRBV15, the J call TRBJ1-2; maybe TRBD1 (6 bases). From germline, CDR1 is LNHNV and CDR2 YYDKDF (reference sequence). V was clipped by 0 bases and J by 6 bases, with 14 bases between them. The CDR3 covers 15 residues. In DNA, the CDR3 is TGTGCCACCAGCAGAGAAGGGAAGGGGGTGGATGGCTACACCTTC. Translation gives CATSREGKGVDGYTF.

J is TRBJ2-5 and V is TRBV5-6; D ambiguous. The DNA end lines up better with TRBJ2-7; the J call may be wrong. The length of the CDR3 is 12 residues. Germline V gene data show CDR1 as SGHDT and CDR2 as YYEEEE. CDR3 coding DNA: TGTGCCAGCAGCTTGTCTCCCTACGAGCAGTACTTC. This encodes CASSLSPYEQYF.

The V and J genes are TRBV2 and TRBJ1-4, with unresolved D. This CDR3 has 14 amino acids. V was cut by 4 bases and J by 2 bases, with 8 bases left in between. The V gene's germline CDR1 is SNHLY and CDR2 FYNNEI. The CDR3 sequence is CASSVTLTNEKLFF. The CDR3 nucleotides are TGTGCCAGCAGTGTCACTCTGACTAATGAAAAACTGTTTTTT.

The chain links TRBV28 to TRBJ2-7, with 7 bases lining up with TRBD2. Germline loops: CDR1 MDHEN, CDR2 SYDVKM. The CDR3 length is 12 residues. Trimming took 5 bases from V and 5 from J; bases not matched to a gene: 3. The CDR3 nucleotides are TGTGCCAGCAGTATCCTAGCGGACGAGCAGTACTTC. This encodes CASSILADEQYF.

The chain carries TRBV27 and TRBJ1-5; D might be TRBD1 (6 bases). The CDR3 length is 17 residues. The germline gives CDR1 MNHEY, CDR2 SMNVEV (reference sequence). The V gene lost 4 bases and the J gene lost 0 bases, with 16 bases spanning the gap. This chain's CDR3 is CASSSLGTTYSNQPQHF. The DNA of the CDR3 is TGTGCCAGCAGTTCACTCGGGACAACCTATAGCAATCAGCCCCAGCATTTT.

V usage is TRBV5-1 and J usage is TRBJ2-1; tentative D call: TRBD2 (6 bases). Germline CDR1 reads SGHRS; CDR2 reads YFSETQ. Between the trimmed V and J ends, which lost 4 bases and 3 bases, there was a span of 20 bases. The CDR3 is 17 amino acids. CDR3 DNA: TGCGCCAGCAGCGCGGACGGGAGTACCGCCTACTACAATGAGCAGTTCTTC. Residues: CASSADGSTAYYNEQFF. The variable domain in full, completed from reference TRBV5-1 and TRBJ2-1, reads KAGVTQTPRYLIKTRGQQVTLSCSPISGHRSVSWYQQTPGQGLQFLFEYFSETQRNKGNFPGRFSGRQFSNSRSEMNVSTLELGDSALYLCASSADGSTAYYNEQFFGPGTRLTVL.

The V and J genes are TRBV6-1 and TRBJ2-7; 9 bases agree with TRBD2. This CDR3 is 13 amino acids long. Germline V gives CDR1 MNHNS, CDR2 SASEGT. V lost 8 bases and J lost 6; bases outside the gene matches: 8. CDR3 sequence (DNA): TGTGCCAGCCAGAGCGGGAGGCTCCTCGAGCAGTACTTC. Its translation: CASQSGRLLEQYF.

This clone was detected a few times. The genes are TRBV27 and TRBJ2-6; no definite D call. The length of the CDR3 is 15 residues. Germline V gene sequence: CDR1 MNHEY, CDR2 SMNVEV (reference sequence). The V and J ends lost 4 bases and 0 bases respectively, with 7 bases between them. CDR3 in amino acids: CASSSLSSGANVLTF. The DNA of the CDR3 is TGTGCCAGCAGTTCCCTCTCCTCTGGGGCCAACGTCCTGACTTTC.